This T cell receptor beta chain is drawn from a study of regulatory T cells in long-lasting Graves disease. General study points: Sampling was limited to peripheral blood rather than thyroid tissue. Persistent patients shared more public clonotypes (2,741) than newly diagnosed patients (around 1,000).

Stated time point: newly diagnosed GD, antithyroid drugs for less than 3 months. PBMC-derived RNA was used for the TCR library. This clonotype was seen many times. Its specificity is not known. This CDR3 spans 17 amino acids. The V gene's germline CDR1 is KGHSH and CDR2 LQKENI. The V gene end was trimmed by 4 bases and the J gene end by 10 bases; junction bases not matched to a gene: 13. Arm-PCR of CDR3 regions and iRepertoire HTBI primers were the basis on which TCR beta libraries were built. From the multiplex PCR reads, TCRdb called clonotypes with MiXCR, one entry per CDR3 protein. The table records 400,000 to 450,000 distinct CDR3 sequences, roughly 17% of them present only once. The sample was also reused in another study, on T cells in Graves' hyperthyroidism and ophthalmopathy. That work adds: Aged 18 to 65, the patients had hyperthyroidism that was newly diagnosed and had lasted under 2 months. The study used the HTBI primer set for a first-round RT-PCR of the TCR CDR3.

The sequencing used peripheral blood mononuclear cells (PBMCs), collected at new diagnosis, from a patient treated with antithyroid drugs. This sequence joins TRBV18 and TRBJ2-1, with 13 nucleotides matching TRBD2. This clonotype was obtained from a young woman with Graves disease. The CDR3 sequence is CASSRKTGTSGIGEQFF. CDR3 in DNA: TGTGCCAGCTCACGAAAAACCGGGACTAGCGGGATTGGCGAGCAGTTCTTC.